The rows below give T cell receptor beta chains drawn from one sample of a study of T cell changes during pregnancy in multiple sclerosis. Libraries were prepared by immunoSEQ multiplex PCR; TCRdb keeps only in-frame clonotypes and omits some of them. Of some 36,000 clones in the sample, around nine tenths are singletons; the top ten hold 0.55% to 0.7%. The sequencing here drew on CD4+ T cells from peripheral blood mononuclear cells, taken in the second trimester of pregnancy. The receptors derive from a female donor in good health, enrolled as a control in a pregnancy study. Each CDR3 is given with its conserved first and last residue. A D gene is named only where the DNA matches it firmly. Rows give clone size only sometimes, using once, few, many, or a class for an expanded clone.

TRBJ2-4,TRBD2,NA,TRBV10-3,TGTGCCATCAGTGAGCCTAGCGGGGTTCAGTACTTC,CAISEPSGVQYF
TRBJ2-3,NA,NA,TRBV27,TGTGCCAGCAGACCCCGGACTACCACAGATACGCAGTATTTT,CASRPRTTTDTQYF
TRBJ1-1,NA,NA,TRBV29-1,TGCAGCGTTACCGGACGGGGGGCTTTCTTT,CSVTGRGAFF
TRBJ2-7,TRBD2,NA,TRBV2,TGTGCCAGCAGACCCGGGACTAGCGTATACGAGCAGTACTTC,CASRPGTSVYEQYF
TRBJ1-5,TRBD1,once,TRBV6-5,TGTGCCAGCCAAGGACAGGGGAACAATCAGCCCCAGCATTTT,CASQGQGNNQPQHF
TRBJ1-6,TRBD1,few,TRBV27,TGTGCCAGCAGTCTGGGACAGGGTAATTCACCCCTCCACTTT,CASSLGQGNSPLHF
TRBJ1-1,NA,NA,TRBV19,TGTGCCAGTAAAAACAGGGTGCCGGTCACTGAAGCTTTCTTT,CASKNRVPVTEAFF
TRBJ1-5,NA,NA,TRBV11-1,TGTGCCAGCAGCGCAGGGACAAGTGGCAATCAGCCCCAGCATTTT,CASSAGTSGNQPQHF
TRBJ1-2,NA,NA,TRBV19,TGTGCCAGTAGTATTCGTGAGGGATATGGCTACACCTTC,CASSIREGYGYTF
TRBJ1-5,NA,NA,TRBV27,TGTGCCAGCAGGACCCGGGTCGGGCAGCCCCAGCATTTT,CASRTRVGQPQHF
TRBJ2-2,TRBD1,once,TRBV29-1,TGCAGCGTTGATAATAAGGGGGCGGGGGAGCTGTTTTTT,CSVDNKGAGELFF
TRBJ2-1,TRBD1,NA,TRBV6-4,TGTGCCAGCAGTGACTCGAGGGGTACCAGTCGGGACAGGGGGTTCAATGAGCAGTTCTTC,CASSDSRGTSRDRGFNEQFF
TRBJ1-5,TRBD1,once,TRBV28,TGTGCCAGCAGCTGGGACAGCGCAAGCAATCAGCCCCAGCATTTT,CASSWDSASNQPQHF
TRBJ2-7,TRBD1,NA,TRBV7-3,TGTGCCAGCAGCTCCGGGACAGATCTGTCATTC,CASSSGTDLSF
TRBJ2-5,TRBD2,NA,TRBV29-1,TGCAGCGTTGAAGGCCGGGGACTAGCGGGGGTAAGCGGGACCCAGTACTTC,CSVEGRGLAGVSGTQYF
TRBJ2-4,TRBD2,NA,TRBV7-2,TGTGCCAGCAGCTTAGTTCCCCGGGGGGACATTCAGTACTTC,CASSLVPRGDIQYF
TRBJ2-3,TRBD2,NA,TRBV5-4,TGTGCCAGCAGCTCGGCCGGGAGGCGAAGCCTGGGTGATACGCAGTATTTT,CASSSAGRRSLGDTQYF
TRBJ2-1,TRBD2,NA,TRBV11-3,TGTGCCAGCAGCCCAGGGACTAGCGGGGGGGCGCTCCATGAGCAGTTCTTC,CASSPGTSGGALHEQFF
TRBJ2-2,NA,NA,TRBV7-3,TGTGCCAGCAGCTTGAGCAACACCGGGGAGCTGTTTTTT,CASSLSNTGELFF
TRBJ2-1,NA,NA,TRBV7-6,TGTGCCAGCAGCTCTAAGTGGGGGCAGGTCTATGAGCAGTTCTTC,CASSSKWGQVYEQFF
TRBJ1-5,NA,once,TRBV7-6,TGTGCCAGCAGCTTATTGGCAGGGAAAGGCAATCAGCCCCAGCATTTT,CASSLLAGKGNQPQHF
TRBJ1-2,NA,NA,TRBV25-1,TGTGCCAGCAGTGACCCCCGCGGGAGTACCCGCTCCGGCTACACCTTC,CASSDPRGSTRSGYTF
TRBJ1-2,TRBD1,NA,TRBV4-2,TGTGCCAGCAGCCAAGAGGCGGGACAGGGGGTTGATATACACTATGGCTACACCTTC,CASSQEAGQGVDIHYGYTF
TRBJ1-3,NA,once,TRBV19,TGTGCCAGTAGATCCCAGGAACTGGGAAACACCATATATTTT,CASRSQELGNTIYF
TRBJ2-3,NA,NA,TRBV12-5,TGTGCTAGTGGTTCGAGCGCGGATACGCAGTATTTT,CASGSSADTQYF
TRBJ1-2,NA,few,TRBV6-1,TGTGCCAGCAGTGACAGGGGCGGATACTATGGCTACACCTTC,CASSDRGGYYGYTF
TRBJ2-6,NA,NA,TRBV6-1,TGTGCCAGCAGTGTCGTCTCTGGGGCCAACGTCCTGACTTTC,CASSVVSGANVLTF
TRBJ1-1,NA,NA,TRBV5-1,TGCGCCAGCAGCTTCCGAGGGGGGAACACTGAAGCTTTCTTT,CASSFRGGNTEAFF
TRBJ1-5,NA,NA,TRBV28,TGTGCCAGCACCCACCGACAGTACAATCAGCCCCAGCATTTT,CASTHRQYNQPQHF
TRBJ1-2,NA,NA,TRBV7-2,TGTGCCAGCAGCCTTGACTCCCTCGGCTACACCTTC,CASSLDSLGYTF
TRBJ1-1,NA,NA,TRBV7-2,TGTGCCAGCAGCTCTATCATGAACACTGAAGCTTTCTTT,CASSSIMNTEAFF
TRBJ2-7,TRBD1,NA,TRBV4-1,TGCGCCAGCAGCCCCGGGACAGCCGCTGCTCCTTCCTACGAGCAGTACTTC,CASSPGTAAAPSYEQYF
TRBJ2-3,TRBD2,once,TRBV9,TGTGCCAGCAGCGTGACTAGCGGGGGTTTGGCTACGCAGTATTTT,CASSVTSGGLATQYF
TRBJ2-5,TRBD2,NA,TRBV6-1,TGTGCCAGTCAGGGTGGACTAGCGATAGAGACCCAGTACTTC,CASQGGLAIETQYF
TRBJ2-7,TRBD1,NA,TRBV5-1,TGCGCCAGCAGCTCGGGACAGACCAACGAGCAGTACTTC,CASSSGQTNEQYF
TRBJ2-1,TRBD1,NA,TRBV5-1,TGCGCCAGCAGCTTGGGACAGGGTGAGCAGTTCTTC,CASSLGQGEQFF
TRBJ1-6,NA,NA,TRBV23-1,TGCGCCAGCAGTCAATCCGATAATTCACCCCTCCACTTT,CASSQSDNSPLHF
TRBJ1-6,NA,NA,TRBV15,TGTGCCACCAGGCGGGTCTATAATTCACCCCTCCACTTT,CATRRVYNSPLHF